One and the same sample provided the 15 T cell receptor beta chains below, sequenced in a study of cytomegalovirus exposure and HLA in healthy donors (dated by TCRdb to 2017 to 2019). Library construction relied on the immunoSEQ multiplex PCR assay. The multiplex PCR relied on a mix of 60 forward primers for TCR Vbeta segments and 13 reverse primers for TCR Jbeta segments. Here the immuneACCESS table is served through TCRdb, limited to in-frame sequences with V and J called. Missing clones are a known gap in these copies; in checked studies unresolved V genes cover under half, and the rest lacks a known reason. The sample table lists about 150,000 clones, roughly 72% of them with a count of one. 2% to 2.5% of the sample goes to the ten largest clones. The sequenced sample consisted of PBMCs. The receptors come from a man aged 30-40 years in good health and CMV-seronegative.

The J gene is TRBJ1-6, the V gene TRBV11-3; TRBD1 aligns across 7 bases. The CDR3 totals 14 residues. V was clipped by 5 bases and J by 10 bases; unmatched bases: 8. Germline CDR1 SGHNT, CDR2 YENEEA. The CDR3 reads CASSRDSGGSPLHF. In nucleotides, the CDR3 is TGTGCCAGCAGCCGGGACAGCGGGGGCTCACCCCTCCACTTT.

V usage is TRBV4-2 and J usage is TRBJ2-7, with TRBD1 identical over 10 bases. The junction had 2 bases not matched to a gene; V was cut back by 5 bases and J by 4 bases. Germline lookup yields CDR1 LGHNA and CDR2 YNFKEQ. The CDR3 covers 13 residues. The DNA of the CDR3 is TGTGCCAGCAGCTGGGACAGGGGTTACGAGCAGTACTTC. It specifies CASSWDRGYEQYF.

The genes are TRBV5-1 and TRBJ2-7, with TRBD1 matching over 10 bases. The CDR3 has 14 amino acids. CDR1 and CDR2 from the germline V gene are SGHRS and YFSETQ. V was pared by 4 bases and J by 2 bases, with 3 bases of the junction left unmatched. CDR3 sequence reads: CASSRGQGAYEQYF. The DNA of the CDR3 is TGCGCCAGCAGCCGTGGACAGGGGGCCTACGAGCAGTACTTC.

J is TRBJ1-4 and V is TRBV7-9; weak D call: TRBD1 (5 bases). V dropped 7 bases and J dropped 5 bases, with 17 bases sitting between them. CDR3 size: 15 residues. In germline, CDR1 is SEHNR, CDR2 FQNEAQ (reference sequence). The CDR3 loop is CASTLGGALNEKLFF. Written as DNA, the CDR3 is TGTGCCAGCACCCTGGGAGGGGCCTTAAATGAAAAACTGTTTTTT.

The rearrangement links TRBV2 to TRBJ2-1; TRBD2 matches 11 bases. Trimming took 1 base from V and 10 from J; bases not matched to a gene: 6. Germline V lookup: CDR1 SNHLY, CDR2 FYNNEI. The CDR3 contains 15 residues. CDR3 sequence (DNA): TGTGCCAGCAGTGAAGGTAGCGGGGGGGCGAGGGAGCAGTTCTTC. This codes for CASSEGSGGAREQFF.

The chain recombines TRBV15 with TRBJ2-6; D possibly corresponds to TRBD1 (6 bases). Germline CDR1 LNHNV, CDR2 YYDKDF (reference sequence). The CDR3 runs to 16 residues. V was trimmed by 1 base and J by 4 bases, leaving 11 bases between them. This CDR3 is CATSRGGGAGANVLTF. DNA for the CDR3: TGTGCCACCAGCAGAGGAGGGGGTGCCGGGGCCAACGTCCTGACTTTC.

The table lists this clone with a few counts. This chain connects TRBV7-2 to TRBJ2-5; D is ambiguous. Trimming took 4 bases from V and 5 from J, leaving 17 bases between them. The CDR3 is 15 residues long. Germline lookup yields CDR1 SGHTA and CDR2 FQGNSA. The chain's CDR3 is CASSSIPLVRETQYF. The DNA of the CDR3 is TGTGCCAGCAGCTCGATCCCCCTTGTCAGGGAGACCCAGTACTTC.

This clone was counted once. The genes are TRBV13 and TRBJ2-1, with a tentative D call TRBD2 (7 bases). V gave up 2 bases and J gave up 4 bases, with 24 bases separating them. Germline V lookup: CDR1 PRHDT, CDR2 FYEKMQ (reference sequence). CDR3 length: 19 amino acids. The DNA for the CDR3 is TGTGCCAGCAGCTTAAGCGGCGGGCGGGGGCGGACCAGTTACAATGAGCAGTTCTTC. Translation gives CASSLSGGRGRTSYNEQFF.

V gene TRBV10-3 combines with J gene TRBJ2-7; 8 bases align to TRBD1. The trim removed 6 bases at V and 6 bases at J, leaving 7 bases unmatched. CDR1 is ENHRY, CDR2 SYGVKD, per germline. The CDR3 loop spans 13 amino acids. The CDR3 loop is CAISLPGQAEQYF. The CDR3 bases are TGTGCCATCAGCTTACCGGGACAGGCCGAGCAGTACTTC.

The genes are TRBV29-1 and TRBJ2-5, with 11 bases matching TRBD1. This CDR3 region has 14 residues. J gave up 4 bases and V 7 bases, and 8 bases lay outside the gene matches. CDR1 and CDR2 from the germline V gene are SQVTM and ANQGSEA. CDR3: CSALPGTGGETQYF. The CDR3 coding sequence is TGCAGCGCCCTACCCGGGACAGGGGGAGAGACCCAGTACTTC.

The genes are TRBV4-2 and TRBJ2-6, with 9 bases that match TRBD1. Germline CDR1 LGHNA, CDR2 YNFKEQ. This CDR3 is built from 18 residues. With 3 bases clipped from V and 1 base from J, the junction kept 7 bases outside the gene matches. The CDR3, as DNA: TGTGCCAGCAGCCAGGAGGGACAGGGTATTTCTGGGGCCAACGTCCTGACTTTC. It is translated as CASSQEGQGISGANVLTF.

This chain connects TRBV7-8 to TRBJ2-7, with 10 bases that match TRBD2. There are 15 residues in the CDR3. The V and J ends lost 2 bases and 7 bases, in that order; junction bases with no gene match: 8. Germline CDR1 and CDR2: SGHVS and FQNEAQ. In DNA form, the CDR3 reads TGTGCCAGCAGCTTAAGCCTAGCGGGGGTAAGAGAGCAGTACTTC. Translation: CASSLSLAGVREQYF.

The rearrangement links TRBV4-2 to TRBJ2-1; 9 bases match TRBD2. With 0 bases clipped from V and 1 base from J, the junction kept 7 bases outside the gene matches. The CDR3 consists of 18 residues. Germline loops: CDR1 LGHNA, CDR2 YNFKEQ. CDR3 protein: CASSQETFSGGSYNEQFF. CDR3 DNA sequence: TGTGCCAGCAGCCAAGAGACTTTTAGCGGGGGTTCCTACAATGAGCAGTTCTTC.

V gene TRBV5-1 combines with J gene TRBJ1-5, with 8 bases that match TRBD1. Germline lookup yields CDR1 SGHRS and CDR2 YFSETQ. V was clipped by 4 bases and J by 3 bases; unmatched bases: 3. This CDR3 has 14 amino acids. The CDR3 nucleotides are TGCGCCAGCAGCGAGGGACAGGACAATCAGCCCCAGCATTTT. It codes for CASSEGQDNQPQHF.

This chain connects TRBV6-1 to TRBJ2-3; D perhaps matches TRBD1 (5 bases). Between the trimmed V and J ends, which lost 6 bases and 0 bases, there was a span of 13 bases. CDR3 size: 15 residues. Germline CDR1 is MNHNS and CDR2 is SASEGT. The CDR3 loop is CASSTQGGSTDTQYF. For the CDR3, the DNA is TGTGCCAGCAGCACCCAGGGTGGTAGCACAGATACGCAGTATTTT.